The 11 T cell receptor beta chains in this list originate from one sample, sequenced in a study of post-analysis software for immune sequencing data. The library was made from cDNA and included unique molecular identifiers. TCRdb re-analysed the PCR reads in MiXCR, keeping a single row per CDR3 protein. The sample carries about 430,000 distinct CDR3 sequences, 30% to 40% recorded once. For these TCRs, the target antigens are not known. Regarding the study as a whole: Five or six TRBV segments (TRBV5-6, TRBV5-1 and TRBV20-1 among them) occurred more frequently in patients than in controls.

The sample was blood. Source of these receptors: a girl aged 2-10 years with multiple sclerosis.

The genes are TRBV7-3 and TRBJ2-5; D ambiguous. Per germline, CDR1 SGHTA and CDR2 FQGTGA. CDR3 length: 13 residues. The V end lost 2 bases, the J end lost 6 bases, and 10 bases lay between the germline ends. The CDR3 region has the DNA TGTGCCAGCAGCTTATTCGGCTCCCAGACCCAGTACTTC. This gives the protein CASSLFGSQTQYF. The entire variable domain, with the rest obtained from reference TRBV7-3 and TRBJ2-5, is as follows: GAGVSQTPSNKVTEKGKYVELRCDPISGHTALYWYRQSLGQGPEFLIYFQGTGAADDSGLPNDRFFAVRPEGSVSTLKIQRTERGDSAVYLCASSLFGSQTQYFGPGTRLLVL.

This chain uses TRBV19 with TRBJ1-5; D is possibly TRBD1 (6 bases). CDR1 LNHDA and CDR2 SQIVND come from the germline V gene (reference sequence). The V end was cut by 7 bases, the J end by 0 bases, with 13 bases between. The CDR3 covers 15 residues. The CDR3 loop is CASNINRASNQPQHF. The CDR3 DNA sequence: TGTGCCAGTAACATCAACAGGGCTAGCAATCAGCCCCAGCATTTT.

This chain links TRBV7-2 with TRBJ1-2; D uncertain. The CDR3 totals 15 residues. Germline loops: CDR1 SGHTA, CDR2 FQGNSA. The V end lost 1 base, the J end lost 1 base, and 10 bases lay between the germline ends. CDR3 nucleotides: TGTGCCAGCAGCTTAGGCAGGCCAGATAACTATGGCTACACCTTC. The encoded protein is CASSLGRPDNYGYTF.

The gene calls are TRBV5-6 and TRBJ2-7; D not resolved. Germline loops: CDR1 SGHDT, CDR2 YYEEEE. Trimming took 4 bases from V and 8 from J, leaving 10 bases between them. The CDR3 covers 11 residues. The CDR3 loop reads CASSIGYKQYF. Here the CDR3 DNA reads TGTGCCAGCAGCATCGGGTACAAGCAGTACTTC.

The rearrangement links TRBV7-8 to TRBJ2-1; 7 nucleotides line up with TRBD2. In germline, CDR1 is SGHVS, CDR2 FQNEAQ. The J segment lost 6 bases and the V segment lost 5 bases, leaving 10 bases of the junction unmatched. This CDR3 has 15 residues. CDR3 loop: CASSPTGGGPNEQFF. The CDR3 coding sequence is TGTGCCAGCAGCCCAACCGGGGGAGGGCCCAATGAGCAGTTCTTC.

The genes are TRBV7-9 and TRBJ1-5, with TRBD1 matching over 9 bases. Losses at the gene ends were 4 bases for V and 0 bases for J; bases not matched to a gene: 7. The CDR3 covers 17 residues. CDR1 is SEHNR, CDR2 FQNEAQ, per germline (reference sequence). The DNA of the CDR3 is TGTGCCAGCAGCTCGGGACAGGGCGGTTATAGCAATCAGCCCCAGCATTTT. The encoded protein is CASSSGQGGYSNQPQHF.

The J gene is TRBJ2-5, the V gene TRBV5-1; D is undetermined. Germline CDR1 reads SGHRS; CDR2 reads YFSETQ. V was clipped by 0 bases and J by 5 bases, with 5 bases between them. This CDR3 has 12 residues. The CDR3 sequence: CASSLDGETQYF. CDR3 bases: TGCGCCAGCAGCTTGGACGGGGAGACCCAGTACTTC. The full variable domain, with the rest looked up from reference TRBV5-1 and TRBJ2-5, is KAGVTQTPRYLIKTRGQQVTLSCSPISGHRSVSWYQQTPGQGLQFLFEYFSETQRNKGNFPGRFSGRQFSNSRSEMNVSTLELGDSALYLCASSLDGETQYFGPGTRLLVL.

The sample holds a few counts of this clonotype. The chain links TRBV12-3 or TRBV12-4 to TRBJ1-2; D is uncertain. Trimming left V 5 bases short and J 6 bases short, with 10 bases between. This CDR3 region has 12 residues. The CDR3: CASSRTRDGYTF. The CDR3 coding sequence is TGTGCCAGCAGTAGAACGCGGGATGGCTACACCTTC.

This clonotype showed up just a few times. The gene calls are TRBV5-1 and TRBJ2-7; D possibly corresponds to TRBD1 (5 bases). CDR3 length: 15 amino acids. Trimming shortened V by 0 bases and J by 1 base, and 11 bases separated the two germline ends. Germline values: CDR1 SGHRS, CDR2 YFSETQ. The CDR3 reads CASSLESGLSYEQYF. In DNA, the CDR3 is TGCGCCAGCAGCTTGGAGTCAGGGCTTTCCTACGAGCAGTACTTC.

CDR3 residues: CASSFAGRDEQYF. As DNA, the CDR3 is TGTGCCAGCAGTTTTGCGGGGAGGGACGAGCAGTACTTC. The V and J genes are TRBV28 and TRBJ2-7; 7 bases are a match to TRBD2. Losses at the gene ends were 3 bases for V and 5 bases for J; bases not matched to a gene: 4. Per germline, CDR1 MDHEN and CDR2 SYDVKM. The CDR3 is 13 residues long.

This clonotype came up a few times. V gene TRBV9 combines with J gene TRBJ2-5, with a possible D match to TRBD1 (5 bases). The DNA end favors TRBJ2-7, so the J call may be wrong. The CDR3 loop spans 15 amino acids. Germline V gene data show CDR1 as SGDLS and CDR2 as YYNGEE. CDR3 coding DNA: TGTGCCAGCAGCCCCAAGGACACTAACTCCTACGAGCAGTACTTC. Translated: CASSPKDTNSYEQYF.